This passage covers 17 T cell receptor beta chains from one sample sequenced in a study of beta chain features in type 1 diabetes. Study conclusions and caveats: There was a moderate but significant shortening of TCRB CDR3s in all four CD4+ subsets of Type 1 diabetes patients.

Expressed TCRB transcripts got sequenced, as all isolated RNA was reverse transcribed. Using immunoSEQ multiplex PCR, the repertoire was profiled, and TCRdb retains in-frame clones only, with some absent. The data contain some 700,000 clones, around an eighth of them singletons. What these receptors recognize is not known. Sequenced material: naive CD4+ T cells from blood. The receptors come from a man aged 18 to 30 with type 1 diabetes.

This clone was found a few times. This chain connects TRBV30 to TRBJ1-2; the D gene is possibly TRBD1 (6 bases). Germline CDR1 reads GTSNPN; CDR2 reads SVGIG (reference sequence). The CDR3 is 14 amino acids. Trimming shortened V by 5 bases and J by 6 bases, and 19 bases separated the two germline ends. CDR3 DNA sequence: TGTGCCTGGGAGTCCAGGGGTTTACTCGATGGCTACACCTTC. It yields the protein CAWESRGLLDGYTF.

This chain connects TRBV5-6 to TRBJ1-1; 7 positions match TRBD1. The CDR3 spans 14 residues. Germline V gene lookup returns CDR1 SGHDT and CDR2 YYEEEE. With V trimmed by 5 bases and J by 4 bases, 8 bases remained unmatched. The CDR3 region has the DNA TGTGCCAGCAGTCCGTACGACAGGGCCACTGAAGCTTTCTTT. Translated, it gives CASSPYDRATEAFF.

The genes are TRBV30 and TRBJ1-1; D uncertain. The V and J ends lost 4 bases and 1 base respectively, with 10 bases between them. CDR3 length: 13 amino acids. Germline loops: CDR1 GTSNPN, CDR2 SVGIG (reference sequence). In DNA, the CDR3 is TGTGCCTGGAACGCCGGCGGGAACACTGAAGCTTTCTTT. Translation gives CAWNAGGNTEAFF.

The J gene is TRBJ1-1, the V gene TRBV4-2; unclear D gene. The length of the CDR3 is 15 residues. Germline V lookup: CDR1 LGHNA, CDR2 YNFKEQ. Trimming stripped 0 bases from V and 0 bases from J, with 8 bases between. The CDR3 here is CASSQEGDMNTEAFF. Written as DNA, the CDR3 is TGTGCCAGCAGCCAAGAAGGAGACATGAACACTGAAGCTTTCTTT.

This clone turned up a few times. Other DNA variants within this sample encode the same CDR3. The chain carries TRBV5-6 and TRBJ1-1, with TRBD1 as a possible D gene (5 bases). The ends were cut back, 4 bases at V and 0 bases at J, with 7 bases in the middle. This CDR3 has 13 amino acids. Germline CDR1 and CDR2: SGHDT and YYEEEE. The CDR3 DNA reads TGTGCCAGCAGCCTCAGGGTGAACACTGAAGCTTTCTTT. Amino acids: CASSLRVNTEAFF.

The CDR3 coding sequence is TGTGCCTGGAGTGTATTGGTACCCGACGGCCGGCAGTACTTC. Translated: CAWSVLVPDGRQYF. The chain is built from TRBV30 and TRBJ2-7; D remains ambiguous. The CDR3 is 14 amino acids. CDR1 and CDR2 from the germline V gene are GTSNPN and SVGIG (reference sequence). Trimming left V 0 bases short and J 9 bases short, with 18 bases between.

This clone has a handful of counts. The J gene is TRBJ1-1, the V gene TRBV7-9; no clear D gene. This CDR3 region has 14 residues. The V end lost 5 bases, the J end lost 0 bases, and 10 bases lay between the germline ends. In germline, CDR1 is SEHNR, CDR2 FQNEAQ (reference sequence). CDR3 protein: CASSLLPLNTEAFF. The CDR3, as DNA: TGTGCCAGCAGCCTCTTGCCCCTGAACACTGAAGCTTTCTTT.

The chain joins TRBV21-1 to TRBJ2-7; the table's D call of TRBD2 was not tested on the DNA. TRBV21-1 is reported as a pseudogene. The CDR3 sequence is 15 residues long. DNA for the CDR3: TGTGCCAGCAGCAAAGGTGGCGGGAGCTCCTACGAGCAGTACTTC. Translating gives CASSKGGGSSYEQYF.

The genes are TRBV7-9 and TRBJ2-2, with D maybe TRBD1 (6 bases). Looked up from germline, CDR1 is SEHNR and CDR2 is FQNEAQ (reference sequence). Trimming took 5 bases from V and 5 from J, leaving 21 bases between them. CDR3 length: 17 amino acids. CDR3 coding DNA: TGTGCCAGCAGCCCTTACGGAGGACAGTTTCTGACCGGGGAGCTGTTTTTT. It translates to CASSPYGGQFLTGELFF.

This clone came up a few times. This chain uses TRBV5-6 with TRBJ2-5, with D perhaps matching TRBD1 or TRBD2 (6 bases each). Germline V gene data show CDR1 as SGHDT and CDR2 as YYEEEE. V shed 1 base and J shed 5 bases, with 12 bases lying between them. The CDR3 consists of 14 residues. CDR3 sequence: CASSLRRGEETQYF. The CDR3 bases are TGTGCCAGCAGCTTGAGGAGGGGGGAGGAGACCCAGTACTTC.

This clone has just a few counts. The rearrangement uses TRBV27 and TRBJ2-4, with a weak D call TRBD1 (6 bases). The germline gives CDR1 MNHEY, CDR2 SMNVEV (reference sequence). CDR3 length: 15 amino acids. V dropped 5 bases and J dropped 2 bases, with 13 bases sitting between them. CDR3 residues: CASSGVQGTKNIQYF. For the CDR3, the DNA is TGTGCCAGCAGTGGCGTCCAGGGGACCAAAAACATTCAGTACTTC.

The chain uses TRBV9 and TRBJ2-6; possibly TRBD1 for D (5 bases). There are 18 residues in the CDR3. Trimming removed 0 bases at V and 0 bases at J, with 13 bases between. Per the germline V gene, CDR1 is SGDLS and CDR2 is YYNGEE. The CDR3 reads CASSVGGRVDSGANVLTF. The CDR3 DNA follows: TGTGCCAGCAGCGTAGGAGGCAGGGTTGACTCTGGGGCCAACGTCCTGACTTTC.

This clone occurred a few times. The chain employs TRBV6-1 and TRBJ1-1, with D possibly being TRBD1 (5 bases). Trimming took 6 bases from V and 2 from J, leaving 16 bases between them. The CDR3 runs 15 residues. Germline values: CDR1 MNHNS, CDR2 SASEGT. The CDR3 here is CASRFAGDVNTEAFF. CDR3 sequence (DNA): TGTGCCAGCAGGTTTGCGGGGGATGTTAACACTGAAGCTTTCTTT.

This clone was seen more than once but under ten times. The chain has TRBV19 and TRBJ1-2; D possibly corresponds to TRBD1 (5 bases). The CDR3 loop spans 13 amino acids. Germline CDR1 reads LNHDA; CDR2 reads SQIVND (reference sequence). Deletions cut 4 bases from V and 8 bases from J, with 14 bases between. The CDR3 nucleotides read TGTGCCAGTAGTAAATACAGGCTCGACGGCTACACCTTC. Translating gives CASSKYRLDGYTF.

This sequence joins TRBV18 and TRBJ2-5; 8 bases agree with TRBD1. CDR1 and CDR2 from the germline V gene are KGHSH and LQKENI. The V and J ends lost 3 bases and 4 bases, in that order; junction bases with no gene match: 10. The CDR3 is made up of 16 amino acids. CDR3 in amino acids: CASSPTSGQGGETQYF. Written as DNA, the CDR3 is TGTGCCAGCTCACCCACATCCGGACAGGGTGGAGAGACCCAGTACTTC.

This clone turned up a few times. The V gene is TRBV7-9, the J gene TRBJ1-2, with 8 bases identical to TRBD1. The CDR3 length is 16 residues. Germline V CDR1 and CDR2: SEHNR, FQNEAQ (reference sequence). V shed 1 base, J shed 4 bases, and the junction held 8 bases outside the gene matches. CDR3 nucleotides: TGTGCCAGCAGCTTAGAGCCCTCGACAGGGGCCTATGGCTACACCTTC. Residues: CASSLEPSTGAYGYTF.

In this sample, this clone turned up a few times. Within the sample, other DNA sequences also encode this same CDR3. V and J are TRBV25-1 and TRBJ1-2, with D unresolved. The CDR3 is made up of 12 amino acids. Germline loops: CDR1 MGHDK, CDR2 SYGVNS. Trimming left V 2 bases short and J 8 bases short, with 9 bases between. The CDR3 loop is CASSEGFGGYTF. The CDR3 DNA is TGTGCCAGCAGTGAAGGGTTTGGGGGCTACACCTTC.